This T cell receptor (beta chain) was recorded in a study of T cells in Graves' hyperthyroidism and ophthalmopathy. The TCR beta CDR3 regions underwent amplification using RNA transcripts as the source. HTBI primers drove first-round RT-PCR of the TCR CDR3. TCRdb processed the multiplex PCR reads anew with MiXCR; each CDR3 protein has one entry. This sample has approximately 420,000 distinct CDR3 sequences, with about 16% found just once. General study results and limits: A model using 13 V-J features told ophthalmopathy apart from stable hyperthyroidism. The model predicted ophthalmopathy a median about 6.6 months before onset.

The CDR3 consists of 16 residues. Looked up from germline, CDR1 is LNHDA and CDR2 is SQIVND (reference sequence). V was trimmed by 3 bases and J by 8 bases, leaving 20 bases between them. On this clonotype: The antigen is not known.

Patients with uncontrolled infections, other autoimmune diseases, pregnancy or lactation were excluded. J is TRBJ2-1 and V is TRBV19; D is perhaps TRBD2 (5 bases). The origin of this receptor is a young woman with Graves' hyperthyroidism. Input material: blood. The CDR3 nucleotides read TGTGCCAGTAGTATCCCCGGGATCCTGGCCCGGGATGAGCAGTTCTTC. Protein: CASSIPGILARDEQFF.